These T cell receptor beta chains were read from a single sample in a study of identical twins. MiXCR, applied by TCRdb to the 5' RACE reads, yields one record per CDR3 protein. The sample consists of around 960,000 distinct CDR3 sequences, about 12% of them appearing once. The same specimen was also included in a second study, on yellow fever vaccine responses in identical twins.

Sequences were obtained from PBMCs. The receptors were sampled from a woman younger than 30 in good health. The CDR3 runs from the conserved cysteine through the conserved F or W. A D gene is named only where the DNA matches it firmly. The size field is filled for only some rows; it gives once, few, many or a size class.

J | size | length | V | D | DNA | CDR3
TRBJ1-1 | NA | 15 | TRBV28 | TRBD1 | TGTGCCAGCAGTTCCATACGCGGACAGGGCTCTGAAGCTTTCTTT | CASSSIRGQGSEAFF
TRBJ1-2 | many | 16 | TRBV12-3/TRBV12-4 | TRBD1 | TGTGCCAGCAGACTTGCCGGGACAGGGTACAACTATGGCTACACCTTC | CASRLAGTGYNYGYTF
TRBJ2-1 | few | 15 | TRBV4-1 | NA | TGCGCCAGCAGCCAAGAGGGAACTTACTACAATGAGCAGTTCTTC | CASSQEGTYYNEQFF
TRBJ2-4 | NA | 12 | TRBV7-9 | NA | TGTGCCAGCAGCTTAGGGGACCTAGTCCTGTACTTC | CASSLGDLVLYF
TRBJ2-5 | NA | 15 | TRBV18 | TRBD1 | TGTGCCAGCTCACCAAACTCAGGGGGCAAGGAGACCCAGTACTTC | CASSPNSGGKETQYF
TRBJ2-5 | NA | 15 | TRBV20-1 | TRBD2 | TGCAGTGCTAGAGATTTCGGGGGGGGAGTGGAGACCCAGTACTTC | CSARDFGGGVETQYF
TRBJ2-1 | NA | 16 | TRBV27 | TRBD2 | TGTGCCAGCAGTGGGAGACTAGCGGGACCTACGGGTGAGCAGTTCTTC | CASSGRLAGPTGEQFF
TRBJ2-1 | NA | 14 | TRBV28 | NA | TGTGCCAGCATACCGGGACGCTCCTACAATGAGCAGTTCTTC | CASIPGRSYNEQFF
TRBJ2-2 | few | 15 | TRBV7-9 | NA | TGTGCCAGCAGCGAACTCCCTACAGGGTCCGGGGAGCTGTTTTTT | CASSELPTGSGELFF
TRBJ2-3 | NA | 13 | TRBV5-1 | NA | TGCGCCTTCAGCGTTAGGAGCACAGATACGCAGTATTTT | CAFSVRSTDTQYF